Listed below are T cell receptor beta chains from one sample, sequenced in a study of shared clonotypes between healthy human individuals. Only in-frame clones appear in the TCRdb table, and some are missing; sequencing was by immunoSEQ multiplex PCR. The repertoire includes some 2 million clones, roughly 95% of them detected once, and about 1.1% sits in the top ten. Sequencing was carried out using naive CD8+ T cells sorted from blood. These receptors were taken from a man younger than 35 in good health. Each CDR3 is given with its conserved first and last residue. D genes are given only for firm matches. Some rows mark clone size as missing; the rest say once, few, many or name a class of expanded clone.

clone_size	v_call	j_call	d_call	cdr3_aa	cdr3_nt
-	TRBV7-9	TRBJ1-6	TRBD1	CASRSDRAPLHF	TGTGCCAGCAGATCGGACAGGGCACCCCTCCACTTT
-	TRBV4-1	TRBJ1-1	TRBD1	CASSDRADTEAFF	TGCGCCAGCAGCGACAGGGCGGACACTGAAGCTTTCTTT
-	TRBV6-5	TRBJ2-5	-	CASSYRQLRKETQYF	TGTGCCAGCAGTTACCGACAGCTACGGAAAGAGACCCAGTACTTC
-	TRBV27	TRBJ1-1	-	CASSIQPNTEAFF	TGTGCCAGCAGTATACAGCCAAACACTGAAGCTTTCTTT
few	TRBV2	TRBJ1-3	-	CASIGDISSGNTIYF	TGTGCCAGCATTGGGGACATAAGCTCTGGAAACACCATATATTTT
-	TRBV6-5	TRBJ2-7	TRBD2	CASRSSGESYEQYF	TGTGCCAGCAGGTCTAGCGGGGAGTCCTACGAGCAGTACTTC
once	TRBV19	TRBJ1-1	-	CASSIGEGSTEAFF	TGTGCCAGTAGTATAGGTGAGGGGAGCACTGAAGCTTTCTTT
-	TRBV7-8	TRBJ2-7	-	CASSLAGGPSYEQYF	TGTGCCAGCAGCTTAGCTGGGGGCCCTTCCTACGAGCAGTACTTC
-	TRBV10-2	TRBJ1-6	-	CASSELKLNSPLHF	TGCGCCAGCAGTGAGCTAAAGCTTAATTCACCCCTCCACTTT
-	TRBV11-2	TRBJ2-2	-	CASRYDTGELFF	TGTGCCAGCAGATACGACACCGGGGAGCTGTTTTTT
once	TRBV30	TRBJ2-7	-	CAWREGFSYEQYF	TGTGCCTGGAGGGAGGGGTTTAGCTACGAGCAGTACTTC
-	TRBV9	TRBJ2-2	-	CASSLGGTGELFF	TGTGCCAGCAGCCTAGGTGGCACCGGGGAGCTGTTTTTT
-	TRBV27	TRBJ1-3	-	CASSPSMGNTGNTIYF	TGTGCCAGCAGCCCCTCAATGGGGAATACTGGAAACACCATATATTTT
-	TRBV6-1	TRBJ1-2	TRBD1	CASSPGQVLNYGYTF	TGTGCCAGCAGTCCGGGACAGGTGCTTAACTATGGCTACACCTTC
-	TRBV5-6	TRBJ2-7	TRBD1	CASQDRGQYEQYF	TGTGCCAGCCAAGACAGGGGGCAATACGAGCAGTACTTC
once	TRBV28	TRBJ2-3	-	CASSPLAEGALGDTQYF	TGTGCCAGCAGTCCCCTCGCAGAAGGGGCCCTAGGGGATACGCAGTATTTT
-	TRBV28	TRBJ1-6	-	CASSSGDSPLHF	TGTGCCAGCAGTTCAGGGGATTCACCCCTCCACTTT
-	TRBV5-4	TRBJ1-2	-	CASSPRTALDGYTF	TGTGCCAGCAGCCCTAGGACAGCCCTTGATGGCTACACCTTC
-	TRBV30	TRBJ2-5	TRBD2	CAWNGLAGEGETQYF	TGTGCCTGGAATGGACTAGCGGGAGAGGGAGAGACCCAGTACTTC
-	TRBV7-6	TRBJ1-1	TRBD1	CASSLDRAYTEAFF	TGTGCCAGCAGCCTAGACAGGGCTTACACTGAAGCTTTCTTT
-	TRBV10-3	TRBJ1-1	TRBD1	CAISERDSRFTEAFF	TGTGCCATCAGTGAGAGGGACAGCCGCTTCACTGAAGCTTTCTTT
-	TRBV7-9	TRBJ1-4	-	CASSLDLKEKLFF	TGTGCCAGCAGCTTAGATCTAAAAGAAAAACTGTTTTTT
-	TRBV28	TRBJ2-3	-	CASSFQSRGTDTQYF	TGTGCCAGCAGTTTCCAGAGTAGGGGCACAGATACGCAGTATTTT
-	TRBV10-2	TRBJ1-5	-	CASSDPGNQPQHF	TGCGCCAGCAGTGACCCGGGGAATCAGCCCCAGCATTTT
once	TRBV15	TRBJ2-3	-	CASSKRRADTQYF	TGTGCCAGCTCTAAGAGGAGGGCAGATACGCAGTATTTT
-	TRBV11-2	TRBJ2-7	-	CASSKVGGSSYEQYF	TGTGCCAGCAGCAAGGTGGGGGGATCCTCCTACGAGCAGTACTTC
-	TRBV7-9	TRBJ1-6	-	CASSLEGPDYNSPLHF	TGTGCCAGCAGCTTAGAGGGGCCAGACTATAATTCACCCCTCCACTTT
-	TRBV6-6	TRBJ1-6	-	CASLSGVLDNSPLHF	TGTGCCAGCCTTTCCGGGGTTTTGGATAATTCACCCCTCCACTTT
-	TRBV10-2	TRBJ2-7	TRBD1	CASSDGQGYEQYF	TGCGCCAGCAGTGACGGACAGGGGTACGAGCAGTACTTC
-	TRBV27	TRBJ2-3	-	CASSWGQGTDTQYF	TGTGCCAGCAGTTGGGGGCAGGGCACAGATACGCAGTATTTT
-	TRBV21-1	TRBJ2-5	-	CASSPLYLGEETQYF	TGTGCCAGCAGTCCTCTATATCTTGGGGAAGAGACCCAGTACTTC
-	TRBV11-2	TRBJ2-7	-	CASSLGTYTYEQYF	TGTGCCAGCAGCCTCGGGACGTATACCTACGAGCAGTACTTC
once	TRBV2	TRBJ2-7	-	CASSPGTLSYEQYF	TGTGCCAGCAGCCCGGGGACACTCTCCTACGAGCAGTACTTC
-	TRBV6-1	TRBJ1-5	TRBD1	CASSEGDSQPQHF	TGTGCCAGCAGTGAAGGGGACAGTCAGCCCCAGCATTTT
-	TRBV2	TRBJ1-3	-	CASSDPSSGNTIYF	TGTGCCAGCAGTGATCCCAGCTCTGGAAACACCATATATTTT
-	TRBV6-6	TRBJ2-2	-	CASSRIWGPNTGELFF	TGTGCCAGCAGCCGAATTTGGGGACCGAACACCGGGGAGCTGTTTTTT
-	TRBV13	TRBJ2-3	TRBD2	CASSLLLAGGLLSTDTQYF	TGTGCCAGCAGCCTCCTGCTAGCGGGGGGACTCCTTAGCACAGATACGCAGTATTTT